This entry lists 27 T cell receptor beta chains sequenced from one sample in a study of monozygotic twins with inflammatory bowel disease. After re-calling the 5' RACE reads, TCRdb lists one entry per CDR3 protein, DNA absent. This table holds approximately 400,000 distinct CDR3 sequences. The sample was blood. These receptors were collected from a human donor with ulcerative colitis or Crohn's disease, or a healthy co-twin of an affected twin (not recorded which).

This chain links TRBV5-1 with TRBJ2-1. CDR1 SGHRS and CDR2 YFSETQ come from the germline V gene. The length of the CDR3 is 16 residues. The CDR3 loop is CASSLEARTSYNEQFF.

The V call is TRBV19, the J call TRBJ2-1; TCRdb designates TRBD2, a call that cannot be tested without DNA. CDR1 and CDR2 (germline): LNHDA, SQIVND (reference sequence). The CDR3 runs 15 residues. The CDR3 protein is CASSILVAGDDEQFF.

The chain joins TRBV19 to TRBJ2-2; TCRdb designates TRBD2, a call that cannot be tested without DNA. The CDR3 spans 14 residues. Germline loops: CDR1 LNHDA, CDR2 SQIVND (reference sequence). CDR3 in amino acids: CASSIGRAFGELFF.

The V gene is TRBV18, the J gene TRBJ1-5; TCRdb indicates TRBD1, and absent DNA this call remains unverified. This CDR3 is built from 18 residues. Germline V lookup: CDR1 KGHSH, CDR2 LQKENI. This CDR3 is CASSPPSRGHRINQPQHF.

V gene TRBV29-1 combines with J gene TRBJ1-2. Germline values: CDR1 SQVTM, CDR2 ANQGSEA. CDR3 length: 12 residues. CDR3 sequence reads: CSVGEGNYGYTF.

The chain joins TRBV12-3 or TRBV12-4 to TRBJ2-1; without DNA, the TCRdb call of TRBD2 cannot be checked. This CDR3 has 13 residues. The CDR3 loop reads CASSFLRSNEQFF.

The CDR3 reads CASSHEIGQLMELFF. The genes are TRBV5-1 and TRBJ2-2; absent DNA, TCRdb's TRBD1 call cannot be checked. The CDR3 is 15 amino acids. From germline, CDR1 is SGHRS and CDR2 YFSETQ.

The J gene is TRBJ2-1, the V gene TRBV5-1. There are 15 residues in the CDR3. Germline CDR1 and CDR2: SGHRS and YFSETQ. The CDR3 loop is CASSFDSPRLNEQFF.

The chain carries TRBV20-1 and TRBJ2-2; TCRdb selects TRBD2, and the lack of DNA leaves this call unchecked. CDR1 is DFQATT, CDR2 SNEGSKA, per germline (reference sequence). The CDR3 runs to 16 residues. This CDR3 is CSALRWTSGRDGELFF.

V usage is TRBV7-9 and J usage is TRBJ2-7; the TCRdb call, TRBD1, lacks DNA for checking. The CDR3 sequence is 15 residues long. Germline loops: CDR1 SEHNR, CDR2 FQNEAQ (reference sequence). This CDR3 is CASSALRDRAYEQYF.

The genes are TRBV6-5 and TRBJ1-6. Germline values: CDR1 MNHEY, CDR2 SVGAGI. The CDR3 spans 14 residues. The CDR3 loop reads CASSYQDYNSPLHF.

V gene TRBV20-1 combines with J gene TRBJ2-4; TCRdb picks TRBD2, but there is no DNA to check that call. The CDR3 runs 16 residues. Germline values: CDR1 DFQATT, CDR2 SNEGSKA (reference sequence). CDR3 residues: CSARASGWGAKNIQYF.

This sequence joins TRBV7-3 and TRBJ2-2; TCRdb picks TRBD2, but there is no DNA to check that call. CDR1 is SGHTA and CDR2 is FQGTGA in the germline V gene. This CDR3 is built from 13 residues. CDR3 amino acids: CASSSHPAGELFF.

This chain uses TRBV9 with TRBJ2-1; TCRdb calls TRBD2, which cannot be checked without DNA. From germline, CDR1 is SGDLS and CDR2 YYNGEE. The CDR3 totals 15 residues. The CDR3 region is CASSGTSGAFKEQFF.

The chain couples TRBV5-1 to TRBJ2-1; TCRdb names TRBD2, which stays unverified in the absence of DNA. Germline V gene sequence: CDR1 SGHRS, CDR2 YFSETQ. The CDR3 spans 15 residues. The CDR3 reads CASSSGGLPGNEQFF.

The chain employs TRBV10-2 and TRBJ1-5; with no DNA, the TCRdb D assignment of TRBD1 cannot be verified. Germline CDR1 reads WSHSY; CDR2 reads SAAADI. The CDR3 consists of 15 residues. The CDR3 loop is CASSDPGETGQPQHF.

The chain employs TRBV20-1 and TRBJ2-7. The CDR3 is 14 residues long. The germline V gene has CDR1 DFQATT and CDR2 SNEGSKA (reference sequence). The CDR3: CSASVAGPLDEQYF.

The chain has TRBV20-1 and TRBJ2-2; TCRdb proposes TRBD2, but this gene call is untestable without DNA. Looked up from germline, CDR1 is DFQATT and CDR2 is SNEGSKA (reference sequence). This CDR3 spans 15 amino acids. CDR3 amino acids: CSAQPGLSSTGELFF.

The rearrangement joins TRBV5-1 to TRBJ2-7. There are 13 residues in the CDR3. The germline V gene encodes CDR1 SGHRS and CDR2 YFSETQ. The CDR3 spells CASSSKNTYEQYF.

This chain connects TRBV10-3 to TRBJ1-2; TCRdb returns TRBD1, unconfirmable since there is no DNA. The germline gives CDR1 ENHRY, CDR2 SYGVKD. CDR3 size: 14 residues. This CDR3 is CAISGGTQARGYTF.

The V gene is TRBV7-2, the J gene TRBJ2-5; the D call from TCRdb, TRBD1, cannot be confirmed without DNA. CDR1 is SGHTA, CDR2 FQGNSA, per germline. The CDR3 length is 16 residues. CDR3 residues: CASSLGQPLGGETQYF.

V gene TRBV20-1 combines with J gene TRBJ2-3; TCRdb gives TRBD1 as the D gene, but with no DNA this cannot be confirmed. CDR3 length equals 15 residues. Germline CDR1 reads DFQATT; CDR2 reads SNEGSKA (reference sequence). The CDR3 region is CSARQGLDKTDTQYF.

The gene calls are TRBV20-1 and TRBJ2-7. The germline V gene has CDR1 DFQATT and CDR2 SNEGSKA (reference sequence). There are 15 residues in the CDR3. CDR3 residues: CSARDLTHPSYEQYF.

The chain joins TRBV7-7 to TRBJ2-2; checking the TCRdb D call of TRBD1 is not possible without DNA. The CDR3 has 15 amino acids. Germline V lookup: CDR1 SSHAT, CDR2 FNYEAQ (reference sequence). This chain's CDR3 is CASSRRGGGTGELFF.

V usage is TRBV30 and J usage is TRBJ2-2; TCRdb gives TRBD1 as the D gene, but with no DNA this cannot be confirmed. The germline V gene encodes CDR1 GTSNPN and CDR2 SVGIG (reference sequence). The CDR3 consists of 14 residues. This CDR3 reads CAWRTGGGTGELFF.

This chain connects TRBV18 to TRBJ2-1. Germline loops: CDR1 KGHSH, CDR2 LQKENI. The CDR3 covers 15 residues. The CDR3: CASSHPAETYNEQFF.

The chain links TRBV6-2 or TRBV6-3 to TRBJ1-2; TCRdb reports TRBD1, a call that lacks DNA to check it against. The CDR3 length is 14 residues. The V gene's germline CDR1 is MNHEY and CDR2 SVGEGT. The CDR3 region is CASSYPGTAYGYTF.